This T cell receptor beta chain was recorded in a study of blood T cell repertoires in COVID-19. Study as a whole: Samples of COVID-19 (acute and convalescent) were obtained from the United States, Italy and Spain. Sources were T cells, B-cell-depleted T cells, or PBMCs; the material itself was cDNA or gDNA.

Source study methods: Using reference gene primer amplification, nucleated cell counts were estimated. The method was immunoSEQ multiplex PCR; TCRdb's version includes in-frame clones alone and lacks a portion of them. The V and J calls and clone size are taken from that table; D and trimming were inferred from the DNA. Among 120,000 or so clones listed, around 80% were seen once. Trimming took 4 bases from V and 5 from J, leaving 17 bases between them. The CDR3 runs 15 residues. The germline CDR1 and CDR2 sequences are KGHSH and LQKENI. The chain carries TRBV18 and TRBJ2-5, with D possibly matching TRBD2 (5 bases). The source is an elderly woman with acute or convalescent COVID-19. The material sequenced was peripheral blood. CDR3 amino acids: CASSLAGSGGETQYF. Written as DNA, the CDR3 is TGTGCCAGCTCACTCGCCGGGTCAGGCGGGGAGACCCAGTACTTC. Supplemented by reference TRBV18 and TRBJ2-5, the full variable domain reads NAGVMQNPRHLVRRRGQEARLRCSPMKGHSHVYWYRQLPEEGLKFMVYLQKENIIDESGMPKERFSAEFPKEGPSILRIQQVVRGDSAAYFCASSLAGSGGETQYFGPGTRLLVL.